This TCR beta chain stems from a study of cytomegalovirus exposure and HLA in healthy donors. Study results and limitations: Being productive about 90% or about 30% of the time was typical of most TCR beta V segments in an earlier analysis. In a later analysis, CMV-associated beta chains were mostly HLA-associated, it appeared.

Germline V gives CDR1 SGHVS, CDR2 FQNEAQ. The CDR3 extends over 15 amino acids. V was clipped by 1 base and J by 4 bases; unmatched bases: 5. Details on this clone: Its target is not known.

The study ran its PCR with 60 Vbeta and 13 Jbeta primers. The repertoire was sequenced with immunoSEQ multiplex PCR; TCRdb's copy has only in-frame clones and lacks some. The repertoire holds 90,000 to 110,000 clones, with 81% as singletons. The sequence came from a young woman in good health and CMV-seronegative. This chain joins TRBV7-8 and TRBJ2-7, with 9 nucleotides matching TRBD1. Sequencing was carried out using PBMCs. Written as DNA, the CDR3 is TGTGCCAGCAGCTTAGGTACAGGGGGCGGTTACGAGCAGTACTTC. Translating it yields CASSLGTGGGYEQYF.